The rows below give T cell receptor beta chains drawn from one sample of a study of shared clonotypes between healthy human individuals. The assay was immunoSEQ multiplex PCR, and TCRdb's table has in-frame clones only and misses some. The data show hundreds of thousands of clones, with 90% to 96% seen just once and approximately 0.06% held by the top ten. Input material: naive CD4+ T cells sorted from blood. The receptor source for this set is a woman in her 30s in good health. Each CDR3 is given with its conserved first and last residue. The order of the fields is clone size, D gene, V gene, J gene, CDR3 DNA, CDR3 protein. D genes are given only for firm matches. A row's size may be missing; if present it is once, few, many or a size class.

.,.,TRBV28,TRBJ1-1,TGTGCCAGCAGTCCTCTATACACTGAAGCTTTCTTT,CASSPLYTEAFF
.,TRBD1,TRBV27,TRBJ1-3,TGTGCCAGCAGTTCCATGACAGGGTTACCTGGAAACACCATATATTTT,CASSSMTGLPGNTIYF
.,.,TRBV29-1,TRBJ1-4,TGCAGCGTCTTCAAGGGGAAACTGTTTTTT,CSVFKGKLFF
.,TRBD1,TRBV15,TRBJ2-1,TGTGCCACCAGCGGAGACAGGGGGACATACAATGAGCAGTTCTTC,CATSGDRGTYNEQFF
once,TRBD2,TRBV7-9,TRBJ2-7,TGTGCCAGCAGCTTATTTTCGGGGACTAGCAGAAGTAGGGAGCAGTACTTC,CASSLFSGTSRSREQYF
.,TRBD2,TRBV7-9,TRBJ2-7,TGTGCCAGCAGCCCTAGCGGGAGGGGCAAGAACGAGCAGTACTTC,CASSPSGRGKNEQYF
.,.,TRBV19,TRBJ2-7,TGTGCCAGTGGACAGACAGAGACCTACGAGCAGTACTTC,CASGQTETYEQYF
.,.,TRBV6-5,TRBJ1-2,TGTGCCAGCAGTTACTCGACCGTGAACTATGGCTACACCTTC,CASSYSTVNYGYTF
.,.,TRBV5-6,TRBJ2-1,TGTGCCAGCAGCTTGGACTGGGGGGTCCTTTCGAACAATGAGCAGTTCTTC,CASSLDWGVLSNNEQFF
.,TRBD1,TRBV18,TRBJ1-6,TGTGCCAGCTCACCAGGGACAGGGATGCTCTCACCCCTCCACTTT,CASSPGTGMLSPLHF
once,TRBD1,TRBV28,TRBJ2-7,TGTGCCAGCAGTCCGGGACAGGCGGGATCCTACGAGCAGTACTTC,CASSPGQAGSYEQYF
.,TRBD1,TRBV19,TRBJ1-5,TGTGCCAGTAGTCCCGGACAGGGTGGGCAGCCCCAGCATTTT,CASSPGQGGQPQHF
.,.,TRBV6-6,TRBJ2-2,TGTGCCAGCAGTGCAGCGGAGAACACCGGGGAGCTGTTTTTT,CASSAAENTGELFF
.,TRBD2,TRBV5-3,TRBJ2-7,TGTGCCAGAAGTTCAAGTTGTTTTCGCGGGGGCTACGAGCAGTACTTC,CARSSSCFRGGYEQYF
once,.,TRBV6-5,TRBJ1-2,TGTGCCAGCAGTCCAACGGACTATGGCTACACCTTC,CASSPTDYGYTF
.,TRBD1,TRBV18,TRBJ2-3,TGTGCCAGCTCACCGATGGACAGGTTCACAGATACGCAGTATTTT,CASSPMDRFTDTQYF
.,.,TRBV19,TRBJ2-7,TGTGCCAGTAGTGACCAGGGGGGCTCCTACGAGCAGTACTTC,CASSDQGGSYEQYF
.,.,TRBV28,TRBJ1-5,TGTGCCAGCAGTTCCTCGTGGAATCAGCCCCAGCATTTT,CASSSSWNQPQHF
.,TRBD1,TRBV4-1,TRBJ2-1,TGCGCCAGCAGCCTAGTATACAGGGGGAAATTTAACAATGAGCAGTTCTTC,CASSLVYRGKFNNEQFF
.,TRBD2,TRBV5-5,TRBJ2-5,TGTGCCAGCAGCCCGGGGGGTCAGCAAGAGACCCAGTACTTC,CASSPGGQQETQYF
.,.,TRBV2,TRBJ2-7,TGTGCCAGCACCCCCGATCTGGGACAGCAGTACTTC,CASTPDLGQQYF
.,.,TRBV28,TRBJ1-5,TGTGCCAGCAGTAAAGGGTGGGGGCAGTCCCCCGGCCAGCCCCAGCATTTT,CASSKGWGQSPGQPQHF
.,TRBD2,TRBV5-4,TRBJ2-7,TGTGCCAGCAGCTTGGGTGGGCTAGCGGGAGCCTACGAGCAGTACTTC,CASSLGGLAGAYEQYF
.,TRBD1,TRBV19,TRBJ2-1,TGTGCCAGTAGTATCGAGGGGGCTGGGTATGAGCAGTTCTTC,CASSIEGAGYEQFF
.,TRBD1,TRBV4-2,TRBJ2-7,TGTGCCAGCAGGCCCTGGGGACAGTCCTACGAGCAGTACTTC,CASRPWGQSYEQYF
once,TRBD1,TRBV28,TRBJ2-1,TGTGCCAGCAGTCACCGAGGACAGGGGAGAGATGAGCAGTTCTTC,CASSHRGQGRDEQFF
.,TRBD1,TRBV10-2,TRBJ1-1,TGCGCCAGCGGGACGACAGGGGGAGGGACTGAAGCTTTCTTT,CASGTTGGGTEAFF
.,.,TRBV4-2,TRBJ2-3,TGTGCCAGCAGCCTCTCCAGGAGCTCTAGCACAGATACGCAGTATTTT,CASSLSRSSSTDTQYF
.,.,TRBV28,TRBJ2-7,TGTGCCACCCGGGACACGGGTTCCGAGGCCTACGAGCAGTACTTC,CATRDTGSEAYEQYF
.,.,TRBV19,TRBJ2-6,TGTGCCAGTAGTATAGTCGTGGGTGCTGGGGCCAACGTCCTGACTTTC,CASSIVVGAGANVLTF
.,.,TRBV15,TRBJ1-2,TGTGCCACCAGCAGAGATCACTATGGCTACACCTTC,CATSRDHYGYTF
.,.,TRBV21-1,TRBJ2-1,TGTGCCAGCAGCGCCGGGGGGACAGGGAGCTCGGAGCAGTTCTTC,CASSAGGTGSSEQFF
.,.,TRBV2,TRBJ2-7,TGTGCCAGCACTGGGATCGGCGAGCAGTACTTC,CASTGIGEQYF
.,.,TRBV28,TRBJ1-6,TGTGCCAGCAGTACATCCGGGTTCGATAATTCACCCCTCCACTTT,CASSTSGFDNSPLHF
.,.,TRBV19,TRBJ1-1,TGTGCCAGTGTGACCTGGGGCAACTCTGAAGCTTTCTTT,CASVTWGNSEAFF
.,.,TRBV19,TRBJ2-1,TGTGCCAGTAAAATCTCGGGGAGCTCCTACAATGAGCAGTTCTTC,CASKISGSSYNEQFF
once,.,TRBV5-1,TRBJ1-2,TGCGCCAGCAGCTCAAGCGGGGGGAACTATGGCTACACCTTC,CASSSSGGNYGYTF
.,TRBD1,TRBV27,TRBJ1-2,TGTGCCAGCAGGCTACAGGGGTCTGGCGGCTACACCTTC,CASRLQGSGGYTF
.,TRBD2,TRBV28,TRBJ2-7,TGTGCCAGCAGTGATAGCGGGAGTTTTCTCGGCGAGCAGTACTTC,CASSDSGSFLGEQYF
.,.,TRBV30,TRBJ2-1,TGTGCCTGGAGAAAGGTAGCTGGTAGGAATGAGCAGTTCTTC,CAWRKVAGRNEQFF
.,TRBD2,TRBV5-1,TRBJ2-3,TGCGCCAGCAGCTTGGAATGGGGGGGACTAGCGGGAGCAGATACGCAGTATTTT,CASSLEWGGLAGADTQYF
.,.,TRBV19,TRBJ2-2,TGTGCCAGTAGTATGGAACAGGGTTACACCGGGGAGCTGTTTTTT,CASSMEQGYTGELFF
.,.,TRBV28,TRBJ2-7,TGTGCCAGCAGCCCGTGGAGTCTCCTTAGCTCCTACGAGCAGTACTTC,CASSPWSLLSSYEQYF
.,.,TRBV15,TRBJ1-1,TGTGCCACCAGCAGAGACCTGGGGCCTTATGAAGCTTTCTTT,CATSRDLGPYEAFF
.,.,TRBV5-1,TRBJ2-7,TGCGCCAGCAGCTGGACCGGGAACTCCCTATCCTACGAGCAGTACTTC,CASSWTGNSLSYEQYF
.,.,TRBV28,TRBJ1-1,TGTGCCAGCAGTTTGGACACGGGGGTGGCTTTCTTT,CASSLDTGVAFF
.,TRBD1,TRBV5-6,TRBJ2-2,TGTGCCAGCAGGAACAGGGGGAGCGGTACCGGGGAGCTGTTTTTT,CASRNRGSGTGELFF
.,TRBD2,TRBV7-9,TRBJ2-7,TGTGCCAGCAGCTTAGTCGGGAGGGTCGAGCAGTACTTC,CASSLVGRVEQYF
.,.,TRBV5-6,TRBJ2-7,TGTGCCAGCAGCGGAGGGAGCAAACGGACCTACGAGCAGTACTTC,CASSGGSKRTYEQYF
once,.,TRBV6-6,TRBJ2-7,TGTGCCAGCAGGCTAGGACCGGGTGGCGAGCAGTACTTC,CASRLGPGGEQYF
.,.,TRBV5-1,TRBJ1-5,TGCGCCAGCAGCTTAGGAAGTGATCAGCCCCAGCATTTT,CASSLGSDQPQHF
.,.,TRBV18,TRBJ2-1,TGTGCCAGCCAAGCTAGCTCCTACAATGAGCAGTTCTTC,CASQASSYNEQFF